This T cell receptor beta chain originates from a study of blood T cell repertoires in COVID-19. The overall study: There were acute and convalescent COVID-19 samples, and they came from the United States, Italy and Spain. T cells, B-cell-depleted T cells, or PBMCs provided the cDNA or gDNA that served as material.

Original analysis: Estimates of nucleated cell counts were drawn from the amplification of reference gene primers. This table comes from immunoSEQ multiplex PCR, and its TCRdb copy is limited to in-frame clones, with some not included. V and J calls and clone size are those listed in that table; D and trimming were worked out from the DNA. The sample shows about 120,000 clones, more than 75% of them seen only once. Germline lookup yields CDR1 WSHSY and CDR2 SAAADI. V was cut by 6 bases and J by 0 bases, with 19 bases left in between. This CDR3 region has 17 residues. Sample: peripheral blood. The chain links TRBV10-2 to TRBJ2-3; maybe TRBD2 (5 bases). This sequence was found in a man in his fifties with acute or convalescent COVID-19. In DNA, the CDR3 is TGCGCCAGCAGCAGATCCCGACTGGAGGATAGCACAGATACGCAGTATTTT. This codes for CASSRSRLEDSTDTQYF.